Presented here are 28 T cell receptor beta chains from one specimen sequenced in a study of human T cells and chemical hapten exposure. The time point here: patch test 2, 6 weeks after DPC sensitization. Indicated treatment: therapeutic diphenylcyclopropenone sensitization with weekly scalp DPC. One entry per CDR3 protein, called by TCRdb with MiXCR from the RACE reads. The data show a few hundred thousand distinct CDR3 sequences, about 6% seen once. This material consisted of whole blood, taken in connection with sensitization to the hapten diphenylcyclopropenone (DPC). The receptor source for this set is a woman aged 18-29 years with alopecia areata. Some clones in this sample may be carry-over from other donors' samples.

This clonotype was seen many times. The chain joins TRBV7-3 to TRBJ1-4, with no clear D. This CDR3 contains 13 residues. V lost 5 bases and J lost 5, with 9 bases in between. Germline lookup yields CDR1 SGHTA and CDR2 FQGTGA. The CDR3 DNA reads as TGTGCCAGCAGCCCCCGCCCCAATGAAAAACTGTTTTTT. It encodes CASSPRPNEKLFF.

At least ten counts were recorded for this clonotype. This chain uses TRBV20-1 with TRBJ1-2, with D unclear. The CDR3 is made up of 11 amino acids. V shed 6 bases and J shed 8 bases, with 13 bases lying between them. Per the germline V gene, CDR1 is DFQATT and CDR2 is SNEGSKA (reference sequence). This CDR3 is CSAIRWYGYTF. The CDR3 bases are TGCAGTGCCATAAGATGGTACGGCTACACCTTC.

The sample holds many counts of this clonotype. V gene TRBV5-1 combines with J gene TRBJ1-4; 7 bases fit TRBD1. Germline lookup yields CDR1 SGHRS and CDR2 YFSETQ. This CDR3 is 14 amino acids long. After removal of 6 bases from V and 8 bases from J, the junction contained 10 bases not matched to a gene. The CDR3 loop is CASTLATGNEKLFF. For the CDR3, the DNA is TGCGCCAGCACTCTCGCGACAGGGAACGAAAAACTGTTTTTT. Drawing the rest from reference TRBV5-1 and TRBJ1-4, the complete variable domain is KAGVTQTPRYLIKTRGQQVTLSCSPISGHRSVSWYQQTPGQGLQFLFEYFSETQRNKGNFPGRFSGRQFSNSRSEMNVSTLELGDSALYLCASTLATGNEKLFFGSGTQLSVL.

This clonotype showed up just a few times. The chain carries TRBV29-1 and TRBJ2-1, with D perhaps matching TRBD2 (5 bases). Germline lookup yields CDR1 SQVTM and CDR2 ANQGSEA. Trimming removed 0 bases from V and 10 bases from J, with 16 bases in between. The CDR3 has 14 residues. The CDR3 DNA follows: TGCAGCGTTGAAGATCGGCTAGTTGAGGGAGAGCAGTTCTTC. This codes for CSVEDRLVEGEQFF.

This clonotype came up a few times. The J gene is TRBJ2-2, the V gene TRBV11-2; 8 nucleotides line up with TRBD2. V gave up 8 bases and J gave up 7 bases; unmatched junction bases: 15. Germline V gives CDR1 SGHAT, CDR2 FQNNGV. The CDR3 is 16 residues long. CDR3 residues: CASPSTGGGRSGELFF. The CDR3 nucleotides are TGTGCCAGCCCATCCACGGGGGGGGGCCGTAGCGGGGAGCTGTTTTTT. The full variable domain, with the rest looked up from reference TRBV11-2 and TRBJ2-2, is EAGVAQSPRYKIIEKRQSVAFWCNPISGHATLYWYQQILGQGPKLLIQFQNNGVVDDSQLPKDRFSAERLKGVDSTLKIQPAKLEDSAVYLCASPSTGGGRSGELFFGEGSRLTVL.

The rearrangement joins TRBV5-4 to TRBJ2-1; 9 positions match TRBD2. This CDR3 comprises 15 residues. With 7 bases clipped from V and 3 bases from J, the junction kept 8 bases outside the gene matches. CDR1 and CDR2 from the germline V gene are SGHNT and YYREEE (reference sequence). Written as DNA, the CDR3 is TGTGCCAGCTCACGGGCGGGGGGGAACTACAATGAGCAGTTCTTC. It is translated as CASSRAGGNYNEQFF.

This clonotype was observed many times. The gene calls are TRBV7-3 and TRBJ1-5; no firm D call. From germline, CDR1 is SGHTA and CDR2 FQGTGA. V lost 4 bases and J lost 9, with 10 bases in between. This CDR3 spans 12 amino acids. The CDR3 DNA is TGTGCCAGCAGCTCGCCCTCCCGGCCCCAGCATTTT. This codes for CASSSPSRPQHF.

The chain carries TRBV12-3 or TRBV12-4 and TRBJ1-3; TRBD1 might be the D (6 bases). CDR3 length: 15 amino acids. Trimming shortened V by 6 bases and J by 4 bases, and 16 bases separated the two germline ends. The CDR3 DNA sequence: TGTGCCAGCAGCCGACAGGTATTCTCCGGAAACACCATATATTTT. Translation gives CASSRQVFSGNTIYF.

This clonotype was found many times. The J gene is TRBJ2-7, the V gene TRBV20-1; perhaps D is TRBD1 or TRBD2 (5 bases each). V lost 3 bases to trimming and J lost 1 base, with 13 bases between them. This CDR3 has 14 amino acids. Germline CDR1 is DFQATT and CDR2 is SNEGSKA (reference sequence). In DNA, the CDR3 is TGCAGTGCTAGGGGGATGAGGGGATCCTACGAGCAGTACTTC. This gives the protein CSARGMRGSYEQYF.

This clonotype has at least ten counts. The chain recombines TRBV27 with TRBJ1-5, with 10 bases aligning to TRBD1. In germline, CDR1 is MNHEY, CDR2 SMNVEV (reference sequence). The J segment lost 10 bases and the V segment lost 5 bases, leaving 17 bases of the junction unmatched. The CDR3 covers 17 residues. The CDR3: CASSPTDRGTAPAPQHF. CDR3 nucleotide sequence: TGTGCCAGCAGTCCCACGGACAGGGGGACAGCCCCAGCTCCCCAGCATTTT.

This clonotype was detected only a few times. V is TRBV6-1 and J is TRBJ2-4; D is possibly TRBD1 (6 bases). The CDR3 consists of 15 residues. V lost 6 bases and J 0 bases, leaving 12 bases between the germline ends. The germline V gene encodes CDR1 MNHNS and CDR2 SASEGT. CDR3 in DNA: TGTGCCAGCAGGGCAGGGGACCTAGCCAAAAACATTCAGTACTTC. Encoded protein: CASRAGDLAKNIQYF.

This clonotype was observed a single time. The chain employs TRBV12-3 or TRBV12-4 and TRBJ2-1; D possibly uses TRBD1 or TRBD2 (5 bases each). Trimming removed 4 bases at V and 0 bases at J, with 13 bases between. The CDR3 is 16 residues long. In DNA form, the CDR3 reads TGTGCCAGCAGTTCCGGGACCTCGAGCTCCTACAATGAGCAGTTCTTC. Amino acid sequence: CASSSGTSSSYNEQFF.

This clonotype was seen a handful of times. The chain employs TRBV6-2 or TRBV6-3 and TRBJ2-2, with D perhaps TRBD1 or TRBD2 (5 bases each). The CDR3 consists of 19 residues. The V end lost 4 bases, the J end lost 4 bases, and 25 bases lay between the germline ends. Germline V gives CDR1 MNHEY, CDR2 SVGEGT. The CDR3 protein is CASSFTLLARGGSTGELFF. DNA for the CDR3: TGTGCCAGCAGTTTTACCCTTTTGGCTCGGGGCGGATCCACCGGGGAGCTGTTTTTT.

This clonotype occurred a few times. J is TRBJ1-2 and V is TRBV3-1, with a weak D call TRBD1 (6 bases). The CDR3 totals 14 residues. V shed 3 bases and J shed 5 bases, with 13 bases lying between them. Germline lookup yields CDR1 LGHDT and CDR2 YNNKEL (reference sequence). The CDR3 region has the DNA TGTGCCAGCAGCCAGCCAGGGGATGGTTATGGCTACACCTTC. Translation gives CASSQPGDGYGYTF.

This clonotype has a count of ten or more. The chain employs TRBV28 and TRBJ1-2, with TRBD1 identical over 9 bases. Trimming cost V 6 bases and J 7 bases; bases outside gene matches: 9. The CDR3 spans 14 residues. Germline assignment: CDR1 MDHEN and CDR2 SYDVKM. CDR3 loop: CASSPGTGPAGYTF. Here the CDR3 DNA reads TGTGCCAGCAGCCCCGGGACAGGGCCTGCTGGCTACACCTTC.

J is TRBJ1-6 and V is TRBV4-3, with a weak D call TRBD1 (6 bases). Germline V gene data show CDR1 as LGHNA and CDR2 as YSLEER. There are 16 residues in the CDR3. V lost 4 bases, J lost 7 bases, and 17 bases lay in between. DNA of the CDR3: TGCGCCAGCAGCCTACTTGCCGGGACACCAAATTCACCCCTCCACTTT. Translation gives CASSLLAGTPNSPLHF.

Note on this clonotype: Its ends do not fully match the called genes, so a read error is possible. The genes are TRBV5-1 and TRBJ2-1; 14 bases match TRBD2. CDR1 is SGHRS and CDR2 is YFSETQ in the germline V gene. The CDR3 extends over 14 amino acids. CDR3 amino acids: CASSGGLAGALSVF. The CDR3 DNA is TGCGCCAGCAGCGGGGGACTAGCGGGGGCCTTGTCCGTCTTC.

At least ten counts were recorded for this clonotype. CDR3 DNA sequence: TGTGCCAGCTCACCGGAATATAGCAATCAGCCCCAGCATTTT. Protein: CASSPEYSNQPQHF. The chain carries TRBV18 and TRBJ1-5; D is unresolved. The V gene's germline CDR1 is KGHSH and CDR2 LQKENI. Trimming removed 3 bases from V and 0 bases from J, with 6 bases in between. This CDR3 is built from 14 residues.

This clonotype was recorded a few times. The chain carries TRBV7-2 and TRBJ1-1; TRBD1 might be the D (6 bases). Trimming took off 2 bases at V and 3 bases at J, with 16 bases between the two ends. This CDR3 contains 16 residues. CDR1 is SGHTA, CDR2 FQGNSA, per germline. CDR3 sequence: CASSLRGIGEDTEAFF. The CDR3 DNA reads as TGTGCCAGCAGCTTAAGGGGGATTGGTGAGGACACTGAAGCTTTCTTT.

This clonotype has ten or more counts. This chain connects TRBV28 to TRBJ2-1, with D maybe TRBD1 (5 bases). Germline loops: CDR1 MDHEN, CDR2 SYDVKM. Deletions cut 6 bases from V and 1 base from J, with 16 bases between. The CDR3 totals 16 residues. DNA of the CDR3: TGTGCCAGCAGCCCGACAGCCCGGCCATCCTACAATGAGCAGTTCTTC. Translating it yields CASSPTARPSYNEQFF.

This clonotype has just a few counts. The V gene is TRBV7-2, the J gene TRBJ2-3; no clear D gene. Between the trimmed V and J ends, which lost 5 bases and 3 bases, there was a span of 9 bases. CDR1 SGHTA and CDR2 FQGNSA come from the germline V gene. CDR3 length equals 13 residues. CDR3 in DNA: TGTGCCAGCAGCGGTACGATAACAGATACGCAGTATTTT. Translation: CASSGTITDTQYF.

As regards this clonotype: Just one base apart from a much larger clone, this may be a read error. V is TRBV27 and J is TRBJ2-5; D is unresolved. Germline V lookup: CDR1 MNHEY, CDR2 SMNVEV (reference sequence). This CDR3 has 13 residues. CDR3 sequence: CASSSGFAETQNF. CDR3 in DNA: TGTGCCAGCAGTTCAGGATTTGCGGAGACCCAGAACTTC.

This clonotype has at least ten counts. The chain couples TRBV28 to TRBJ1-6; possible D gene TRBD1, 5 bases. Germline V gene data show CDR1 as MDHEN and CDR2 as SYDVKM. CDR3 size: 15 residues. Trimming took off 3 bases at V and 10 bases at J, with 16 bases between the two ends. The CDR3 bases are TGTGCCAGCAGTTTCTCCCGGGGCCGTAGATCACCCCTCCACTTT. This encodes CASSFSRGRRSPLHF.

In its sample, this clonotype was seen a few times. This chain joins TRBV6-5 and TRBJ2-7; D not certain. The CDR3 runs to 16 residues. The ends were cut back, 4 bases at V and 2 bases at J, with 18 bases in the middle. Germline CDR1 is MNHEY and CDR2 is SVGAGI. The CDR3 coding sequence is TGTGCCAGCAGTTCGAGGAGCAGCGCGCGCCCCTACGAGCAGTACTTC. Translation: CASSSRSSARPYEQYF.

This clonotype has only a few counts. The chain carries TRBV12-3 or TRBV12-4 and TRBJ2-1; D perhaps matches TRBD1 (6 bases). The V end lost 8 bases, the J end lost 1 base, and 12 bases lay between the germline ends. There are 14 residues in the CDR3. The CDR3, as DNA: TGTGCCAGCGGGGGCCAGGGTTCCTACAATGAGCAGTTCTTC. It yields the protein CASGGQGSYNEQFF.

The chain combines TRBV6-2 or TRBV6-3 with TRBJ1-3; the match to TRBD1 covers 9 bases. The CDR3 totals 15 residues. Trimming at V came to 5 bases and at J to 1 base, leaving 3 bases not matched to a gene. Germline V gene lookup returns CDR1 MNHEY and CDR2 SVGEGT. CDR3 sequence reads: CASSDGTGSGNTIYF. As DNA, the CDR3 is TGTGCCAGCAGTGACGGGACAGGGTCTGGAAACACCATATATTTT.

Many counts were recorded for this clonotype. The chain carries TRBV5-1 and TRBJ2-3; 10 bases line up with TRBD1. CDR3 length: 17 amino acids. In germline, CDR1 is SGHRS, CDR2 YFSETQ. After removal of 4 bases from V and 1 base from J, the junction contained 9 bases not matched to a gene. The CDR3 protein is CASSLLAGTGGTDTQYF. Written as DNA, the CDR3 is TGCGCCAGCAGCCTGCTGGCCGGGACAGGGGGCACAGATACGCAGTATTTT. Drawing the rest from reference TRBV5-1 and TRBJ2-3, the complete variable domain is KAGVTQTPRYLIKTRGQQVTLSCSPISGHRSVSWYQQTPGQGLQFLFEYFSETQRNKGNFPGRFSGRQFSNSRSEMNVSTLELGDSALYLCASSLLAGTGGTDTQYFGPGTRLTVL.

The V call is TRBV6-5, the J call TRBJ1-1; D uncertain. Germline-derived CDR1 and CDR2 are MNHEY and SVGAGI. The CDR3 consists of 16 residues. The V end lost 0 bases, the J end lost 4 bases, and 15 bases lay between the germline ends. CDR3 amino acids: CASSYSLTPRLTEAFF. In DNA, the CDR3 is TGTGCCAGCAGTTACTCGTTAACCCCTCGGCTCACTGAAGCTTTCTTT.